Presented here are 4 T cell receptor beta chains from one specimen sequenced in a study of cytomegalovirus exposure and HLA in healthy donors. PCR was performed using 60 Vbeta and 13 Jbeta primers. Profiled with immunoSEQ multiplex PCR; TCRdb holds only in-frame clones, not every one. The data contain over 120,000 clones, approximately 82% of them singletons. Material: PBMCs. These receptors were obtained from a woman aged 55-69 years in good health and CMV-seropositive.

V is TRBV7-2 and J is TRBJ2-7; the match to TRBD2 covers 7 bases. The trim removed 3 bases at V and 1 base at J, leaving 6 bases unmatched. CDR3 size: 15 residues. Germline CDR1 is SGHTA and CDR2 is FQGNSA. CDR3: CASSFTSAESYEQYF. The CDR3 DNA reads TGTGCCAGCAGCTTCACTAGCGCCGAGTCCTACGAGCAGTACTTC.

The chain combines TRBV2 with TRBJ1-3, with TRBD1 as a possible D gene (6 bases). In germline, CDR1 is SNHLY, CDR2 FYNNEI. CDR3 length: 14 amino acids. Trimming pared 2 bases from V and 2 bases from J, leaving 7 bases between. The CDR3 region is CASSENRAGNTIYF. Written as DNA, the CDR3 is TGTGCCAGCAGTGAAAACAGGGCTGGAAACACCATATATTTT.

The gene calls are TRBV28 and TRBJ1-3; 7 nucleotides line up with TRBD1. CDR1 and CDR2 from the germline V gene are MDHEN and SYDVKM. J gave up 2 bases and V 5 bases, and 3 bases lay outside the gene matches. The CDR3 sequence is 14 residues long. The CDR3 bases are TGTGCCAGCAGTCTAGGGGGCCCTGGAAACACCATATATTTT. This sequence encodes CASSLGGPGNTIYF.

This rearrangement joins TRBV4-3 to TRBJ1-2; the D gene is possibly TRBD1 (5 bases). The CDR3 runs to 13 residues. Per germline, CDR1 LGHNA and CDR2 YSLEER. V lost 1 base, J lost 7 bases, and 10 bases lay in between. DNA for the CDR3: TGCGCCAGCAGCCAAGCAGGGAAGGGTGGCTACACCTTC. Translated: CASSQAGKGGYTF.